These 6 T cell receptor beta chains were sequenced from one sample in a study of cytomegalovirus exposure and HLA in healthy donors. Amplification used 60 Vbeta primers and 13 Jbeta primers. Measured with immunoSEQ multiplex PCR; TCRdb has only the in-frame clones, and not every one. The table records approximately 190,000 clones, approximately 84% of them present only once. The sample taken for sequencing was PBMCs. These receptors were obtained from a boy between 10 and 17 years old in good health and CMV-seronegative.

The rearrangement links TRBV5-6 to TRBJ2-1; possible D gene TRBD2, 5 bases. This CDR3 is 12 amino acids long. In germline, CDR1 is SGHDT, CDR2 YYEEEE. V lost 0 bases and J 10 bases, leaving 8 bases between the germline ends. The CDR3 DNA sequence: TGTGCCAGCAGCTTGGGACCGGGGGAGCAGTTCTTC. Translation gives CASSLGPGEQFF.

The V gene is TRBV2, the J gene TRBJ2-2; D may be TRBD2 (6 bases). Germline V gene lookup returns CDR1 SNHLY and CDR2 FYNNEI. The V gene lost 5 bases and the J gene lost 2 bases, with 15 bases spanning the gap. The CDR3 is 16 residues long. This chain's CDR3 is CASSRRAGRNTGELFF. CDR3 DNA sequence: TGTGCCAGCAGTCGTCGGGCGGGGCGTAACACCGGGGAGCTGTTTTTT.

This sequence joins TRBV7-2 and TRBJ2-7; 11 bases align to TRBD2. Trimming at V came to 4 bases and at J to 8 bases, leaving 10 bases not matched to a gene. CDR3 length equals 15 residues. Germline values: CDR1 SGHTA, CDR2 FQGNSA. For the CDR3, the DNA is TGTGCCAGCAGCTCATGGACTAGCGGGTCTATAAAGCAGTACTTC. Protein sequence: CASSSWTSGSIKQYF.

This clone has only one observation. The chain carries TRBV28 and TRBJ2-4; weak D call: TRBD2 (7 bases). The germline gives CDR1 MDHEN, CDR2 SYDVKM. Trimming pared 0 bases from V and 5 bases from J, leaving 14 bases between. The CDR3 is 16 amino acids. The DNA for the CDR3 is TGTGCCAGCAGTTTATGGGTCGGAGGGGGGGAAAACATTCAGTACTTC. Encoded protein: CASSLWVGGGENIQYF. The full variable domain, completed using reference TRBV28 and TRBJ2-4, is DVKVTQSSRYLVKRTGEKVFLECVQDMDHENMFWYRQDPGLGLRLIYFSYDVKMKEKGDIPEGYSVSREKKERFSLILESASTNQTSMYLCASSLWVGGGENIQYFGAGTRLSVL.

The J gene is TRBJ1-3, the V gene TRBV14; D is uncertain. Trimming cost V 0 bases and J 3 bases, with 9 bases left between them. Germline CDR1 and CDR2: SGHDN and FVKESK. The CDR3 sequence is 15 residues long. This CDR3 is CASSQDGSSGNTIYF. CDR3 in DNA: TGTGCCAGCAGCCAAGACGGCTCTAGTGGAAACACCATATATTTT. The full variable domain, rest sourced from reference TRBV14 and TRBJ1-3, is EAGVTQFPSHSVIEKGQTVTLRCDPISGHDNLYWYRRVMGKEIKFLLHFVKESKQDESGMPNNRFLAERTGGTYSTLKVQPAELEDSGVYFCASSQDGSSGNTIYFGEGSWLTVV.

The CDR3 here is CASSFGRDYEQYF. The CDR3, as DNA: TGTGCCAGCAGTTTTGGCAGGGACTACGAGCAGTACTTC. This chain joins TRBV27 and TRBJ2-7; perhaps TRBD1 as D (5 bases). The V gene lost 3 bases and the J gene lost 3 bases, with 9 bases spanning the gap. The CDR3 length is 13 residues. CDR1 is MNHEY and CDR2 is SMNVEV in the germline V gene (reference sequence).